The sequence of this TCR beta chain was determined in a study of Ad26.COV2.S vaccination and SARS-CoV-2 variants. Assay: immunoSEQ multiplex PCR; the TCRdb copy retains only in-frame clones and omits some. Here the sample spans about 350,000 clones, 88% being singletons. The treatment here: roughly 19 received Ad26.COV2.S at low or high dose, single or two shots; 5 received placebo; per-sample allocation not given. It was on day 63 after the first vaccine or placebo injection that samples were taken. Germline V gene data show CDR1 as LNHDA and CDR2 as SQIVND (reference sequence). Trimming shortened V by 3 bases and J by 3 bases, and 21 bases separated the two germline ends. The CDR3 spans 18 residues.

The sequence was collected from a person aged 18-60 years who received the Ad26.COV2.S COVID-19 vaccine or a placebo. The V gene is TRBV19, the J gene TRBJ2-1, with D possibly TRBD1 on 5 matching bases. Sequenced here: peripheral blood, sampled in a trial of Ad26.COV2.S vaccine versus placebo. CDR3 protein: CASSIRLTGRTVYNEQFF. The CDR3 DNA follows: TGTGCCAGTAGTATCCGTCTTACAGGCCGTACGGTCTACAATGAGCAGTTCTTC.